This TCR beta chain was observed in a study of T cell changes during pregnancy in multiple sclerosis. Trimming left V 7 bases short and J 1 base short, with 13 bases between. CDR1 is SEHNR and CDR2 is FQNEAQ in the germline V gene (reference sequence). The CDR3 is 14 residues long. This clone was counted once. Method: immunoSEQ multiplex PCR; TCRdb's copy keeps in-frame clones and lacks some. The sample includes tens of thousands of clones, about 94% of them seen just once. This chain links TRBV7-9 with TRBJ1-1, with D unresolved. The source of this sequence is a female donor with multiple sclerosis, enrolled in a pregnancy study. The material was CD4+ T cells from peripheral blood mononuclear cells, obtained after pregnancy. The CDR3 protein is CASTLSGGNTEAFF. Written as DNA, the CDR3 is TGTGCCAGCACCCTGTCTGGCGGGAACACTGAAGCTTTCTTT.